These T cell receptor beta chains were read from a single sample in a study of cytomegalovirus exposure and HLA in healthy donors. The data were produced by immunoSEQ multiplex PCR, yet TCRdb's version contains in-frame clones alone and is incomplete. This sample has about 110,000 clones, with around 75% found just once. Material: PBMCs. These TCRs come from a woman aged 25 to 39 in good health and CMV-seronegative. CDR3s include the opening cysteine and the closing phenylalanine or tryptophan. D genes are given only for firm matches. Not every row has a clone size; where given, it reads once, few, many or a size class.

v_call	d_call	j_call	clone_size	cdr3_aa	cdr3_nt
TRBV27	TRBD1	TRBJ2-5	-	CASRGIPGTGRQETQYF	TGTGCCAGCAGAGGCATCCCAGGGACAGGGAGACAAGAGACCCAGTACTTC
TRBV5-6	-	TRBJ1-3	few	CASSLGAFGNTIYF	TGTGCCAGCAGCTTGGGGGCCTTTGGAAACACCATATATTTT
TRBV19	-	TRBJ1-5	-	CASGEGGEGQPQHF	TGTGCCAGCGGGGAGGGAGGGGAGGGTCAGCCCCAGCATTTT
TRBV10-3	-	TRBJ1-2	-	CAISVADGYTF	TGTGCCATCAGTGTAGCAGATGGCTACACCTTC
TRBV12-5	-	TRBJ1-2	-	CASVLRLSQGSRGYTF	TGTGCTAGTGTCCTTAGGCTCTCACAGGGATCGCGAGGCTACACCTTC
TRBV7-9	-	TRBJ1-2	-	CASSEKQGANYGYTF	TGTGCCAGCAGCGAGAAACAGGGAGCTAACTATGGCTACACCTTC
TRBV2	TRBD1	TRBJ1-2	-	CASSERDRANYGYTF	TGTGCCAGCAGTGAACGGGACAGGGCCAACTATGGCTACACCTTC
TRBV1	-	TRBJ2-3	-	CTSTNWRSTDTQYF	TGCACCAGCACGAATTGGAGAAGCACAGATACGCAGTATTTT
TRBV2	-	TRBJ1-5	-	CASSPSNQPQHF	TGTGCCAGTAGCCCTAGCAATCAGCCCCAGCATTTT
TRBV5-1	-	TRBJ1-1	-	CASSLAGRTTEAFF	TGCGCCAGCAGCTTGGCTGGCAGAACCACTGAAGCTTTCTTT
TRBV27	TRBD2	TRBJ2-1	-	CASSLRLAGGPYNEQFF	TGTGCCAGCAGTTTGAGACTAGCGGGGGGCCCCTACAATGAGCAGTTCTTC
TRBV29-1	TRBD1	TRBJ1-2	-	CSVERPTTGDDYGYTF	TGCAGCGTTGAAAGGCCGACTACAGGGGATGACTATGGCTACACCTTC
TRBV5-1	-	TRBJ2-3	once	CASSLGELAYGGDTQYF	TGCGCCAGCAGCTTGGGGGAACTAGCCTATGGAGGAGATACGCAGTATTTT
TRBV6-5	-	TRBJ1-2	once	CASSYSTNRVNYGYTF	TGTGCCAGCAGTTACTCGACAAACAGGGTAAACTATGGCTACACCTTC
TRBV29-1	TRBD1	TRBJ1-2	-	CSVARDSYGYTF	TGCAGCGTAGCCCGGGACAGCTATGGCTACACCTTC
TRBV11-2	-	TRBJ2-3	few	CASSPPDLHTQYF	TGTGCCAGCAGCCCGCCGGACTTACATACGCAGTATTTT
TRBV28	TRBD2	TRBJ2-1	few	CASSFGTSGLAGGEQFF	TGTGCCAGCAGTTTTGGGACTAGCGGGTTGGCCGGGGGTGAGCAGTTCTTC
TRBV29-1	-	TRBJ2-3	-	CSVEETILGTQGVVPDTQYF	TGCAGCGTTGAAGAGACGATCCTAGGAACGCAGGGTGTAGTCCCAGATACGCAGTATTTT
TRBV29-1	-	TRBJ2-6	-	CSGGADAVRGVSGANVLTF	TGCAGCGGCGGGGCCGACGCGGTGCGGGGAGTCTCTGGGGCCAACGTCCTGACTTTC
TRBV6-5	-	TRBJ2-7	-	CASSYATGYYEQYF	TGTGCCAGCAGTTACGCAACAGGTTATTACGAGCAGTACTTC
TRBV27	-	TRBJ2-4	-	CASRPRAKNIQYF	TGTGCCAGCAGGCCCCGGGCCAAAAACATTCAGTACTTC
TRBV5-1	-	TRBJ2-5	-	CASSLAGAGTLQETQYF	TGCGCCAGCAGCTTGGCCGGCGCGGGCACCCTCCAAGAGACCCAGTACTTC
TRBV30	TRBD2	TRBJ2-7	-	CAWSGLVYHEQYF	TGTGCCTGGTCGGGACTAGTTTACCACGAGCAGTACTTC
TRBV7-8	TRBD2	TRBJ2-2	-	CASSFGRAIAGELFF	TGTGCCAGCAGCTTTGGGAGGGCCATCGCCGGGGAGCTGTTTTTT
TRBV10-3	-	TRBJ1-5	-	CATRTEGRGNQPQHF	TGTGCCACGCGGACAGAGGGTAGGGGCAATCAGCCCCAGCATTTT
TRBV7-2	-	TRBJ2-5	-	CASSLDGLALETQYF	TGTGCCAGCAGCTTAGACGGGCTAGCCCTGGAGACCCAGTACTTC
TRBV19	-	TRBJ2-7	-	CASSMGRAYEQYF	TGTGCCAGTAGTATGGGCAGAGCCTACGAGCAGTACTTC
TRBV12-5	TRBD1	TRBJ2-7	-	CASGTGAGEQYF	TGTGCTAGTGGTACAGGGGCAGGCGAGCAGTACTTC
TRBV7-9	-	TRBJ2-2	-	CASSLRRLFTGELFF	TGTGCCAGCAGCTTACGGAGACTTTTCACCGGGGAGCTGTTTTTT
TRBV29-1	-	TRBJ2-7	-	CSVELSYEQYF	TGCAGCGTTGAATTATCCTACGAGCAGTACTTC
TRBV6-1	-	TRBJ1-2	once	CASRAQGVNYGYTF	TGTGCCAGCAGAGCACAGGGTGTGAACTATGGCTACACCTTC
TRBV10-1	TRBD1	TRBJ1-1	-	CASSVTGGTEAFF	TGCGCCAGCAGTGTGACAGGGGGCACTGAAGCTTTCTTT
TRBV19	TRBD1	TRBJ2-7	-	CASSIDGQGFYEQYF	TGTGCCAGTAGTATAGATGGACAGGGTTTTTACGAGCAGTACTTC
TRBV5-6	-	TRBJ1-2	-	CASSFTGNYGYTF	TGTGCCAGCAGCTTCACGGGGAACTATGGCTACACCTTC
TRBV5-6	TRBD1	TRBJ1-2	-	CASIDRGPGYTF	TGTGCCAGCATCGACAGGGGGCCGGGCTACACCTTC
TRBV11-1	-	TRBJ2-1	-	CASSPPLGTSYNEQFF	TGTGCCAGCAGCCCTCCGTTGGGGACATCCTACAATGAGCAGTTCTTC
TRBV4-2	-	TRBJ1-1	once	CASSRHSRVDGGTGSEAFF	TGTGCCAGCAGCCGCCATAGTAGAGTTGACGGAGGAACAGGGTCTGAAGCTTTCTTT
TRBV30	TRBD2	TRBJ2-1	once	CAWSTGTSGPIYNEQFF	TGTGCCTGGAGTACCGGGACTAGCGGGCCGATCTACAATGAGCAGTTCTTC
TRBV19	-	TRBJ1-1	-	CASSRQVTSEAFF	TGTGCCAGTAGTCGACAGGTGACCTCTGAAGCTTTCTTT
TRBV6-1	-	TRBJ1-1	-	CASQAGMNTEAFF	TGTGCCAGCCAAGCAGGGATGAACACTGAAGCTTTCTTT
TRBV11-1	-	TRBJ1-2	-	CASSAGVPGNYGYTF	TGTGCCAGCAGCGCCGGGGTCCCCGGCAACTATGGCTACACCTTC
TRBV11-2	-	TRBJ1-1	once	CASSLGRYSARDMNTEAFF	TGTGCCAGCAGCTTGGGGAGGTACAGTGCCCGGGATATGAACACTGAAGCTTTCTTT
TRBV6-1	-	TRBJ1-1	-	CASSPTGYTEAFF	TGTGCCAGCAGCCCTACAGGGTACACTGAAGCTTTCTTT
TRBV5-1	-	TRBJ1-1	-	CASSLGPGMNTEAFF	TGCGCCAGCAGCTTGGGCCCGGGGATGAACACTGAAGCTTTCTTT
TRBV6-5	TRBD1	TRBJ1-2	-	CASSITGAHNYGYTF	TGTGCCAGCAGTATAACAGGGGCCCATAACTATGGCTACACCTTC
TRBV5-4	-	TRBJ2-2	once	CASSLDFFGSTGELFF	TGTGCCAGCAGCTTGGATTTTTTCGGGAGCACCGGGGAGCTGTTTTTT
TRBV6-6	-	TRBJ2-2	-	CASSPQGSANTGELFF	TGTGCCAGCAGTCCACAGGGATCTGCGAACACCGGGGAGCTGTTTTTT
TRBV7-2	TRBD1	TRBJ1-1	-	CASSPFPRGRTEAFF	TGTGCCAGCAGCCCGTTCCCGAGGGGGCGGACTGAAGCTTTCTTT
TRBV29-1	-	TRBJ2-1	-	CSVTSRTDNEQFF	TGCAGCGTTACTAGCCGCACCGACAATGAGCAGTTCTTC
TRBV5-1	-	TRBJ2-5	-	CASGRGGEGETQYF	TGCGCCAGCGGGAGGGGGGGCGAGGGAGAGACCCAGTACTTC
TRBV5-6	-	TRBJ2-7	few	CASSFDPFTVSYEQYF	TGTGCCAGCAGCTTTGACCCATTCACAGTCTCCTACGAGCAGTACTTC
TRBV4-2	TRBD2	TRBJ2-2	-	CASSQDGVAGGLTGELFF	TGTGCCAGCAGCCAAGATGGGGTAGCGGGGGGATTAACCGGGGAGCTGTTTTTT
TRBV2	-	TRBJ2-1	-	CASRADYSYNEQFF	TGTGCCAGCAGGGCAGACTACTCCTACAATGAGCAGTTCTTC
TRBV6-5	-	TRBJ1-3	-	CASSWGHQSGNTIYF	TGTGCCAGCAGTTGGGGACACCAGTCTGGAAACACCATATATTTT
TRBV6-5	-	TRBJ1-1	-	CASSYGQLNTEAFF	TGTGCCAGCAGTTACGGACAGTTGAACACTGAAGCTTTCTTT